Following are 26 T cell receptor beta chains from one sample sequenced in a study of blood T cell repertoires in COVID-19. Some clones are missing from TCRdb's copy, which holds only in-frame ones; the method was immunoSEQ multiplex PCR. Of 50,000 to 75,000 clones listed, approximately 80% are singletons. The sequenced material came from peripheral blood. Receptor source: a man aged 60-69 years with acute or convalescent COVID-19.

This clone turned up a few times. CDR3 sequence reads: CASTPPPGGQWQPQHF. Here the CDR3 DNA reads TGTGCCAGCACCCCGCCCCCCGGGGGGCAGTGGCAGCCCCAGCATTTT. This rearrangement joins TRBV6-2 or TRBV6-3 to TRBJ1-5; weak D call: TRBD1 (6 bases). The germline V gene encodes CDR1 MNHEY and CDR2 SVGEGT. Trimming stripped 7 bases from V and 7 bases from J, with 23 bases between. The CDR3 extends over 16 amino acids.

The V and J genes are TRBV28 and TRBJ2-7; TRBD1 aligns across 9 bases. Germline CDR1 MDHEN, CDR2 SYDVKM. The CDR3 consists of 14 residues. V shed 6 bases and J 3 bases; nucleotides not matched to a gene: 6. This CDR3 reads CASSPRDRDYEQYF. CDR3 DNA: TGTGCCAGCAGCCCCCGGGACAGGGACTACGAGCAGTACTTC.

V is TRBV3-1 (or the pseudogene TRBV3-2) and J is TRBJ1-5; a possible D gene is TRBD1 (5 bases). V lost 4 bases and J lost 0, with 10 bases in between. Germline CDR1 is LGHDT and CDR2 is YNNKEL (reference sequence). The length of the CDR3 is 15 residues. The CDR3 nucleotides are TGTGCCAGCAGCCTTGGACATTATAGCAATCAGCCCCAGCATTTT. This translates into CASSLGHYSNQPQHF.

The chain has TRBV5-6 and TRBJ2-3; 8 bases are a match to TRBD1. Germline V gene lookup returns CDR1 SGHDT and CDR2 YYEEEE. The CDR3 totals 16 residues. J lost 3 bases, V lost 3 bases, and 9 bases had no gene match. The CDR3, as DNA: TGTGCCAGCAGCTGGGGGGCGGACAGGGTAACAGATACGCAGTATTTT. Translation gives CASSWGADRVTDTQYF.

This clone has just one count. The rearrangement joins TRBV7-9 to TRBJ2-3; D possibly corresponds to TRBD1 (5 bases). The CDR3 is made up of 15 amino acids. Trimming took off 1 base at V and 2 bases at J, with 10 bases between the two ends. Germline V gene sequence: CDR1 SEHNR, CDR2 FQNEAQ (reference sequence). The CDR3 DNA reads TGTGCCAGCAGCTTAGGTACAGGTTACACAGATACGCAGTATTTT. Amino acids: CASSLGTGYTDTQYF.

The chain carries TRBV6-1 and TRBJ1-2; D unclear. The length of the CDR3 is 14 residues. From germline, CDR1 is MNHNS and CDR2 SASEGT. V lost 0 bases, J lost 8 bases, and 13 bases lay in between. The CDR3 is CASSEAGVRYGYTF. CDR3 sequence (DNA): TGTGCCAGCAGTGAAGCCGGGGTACGGTACGGCTACACCTTC.

The chain is built from TRBV7-8 and TRBJ2-7; 8 bases are a match to TRBD1. The germline gives CDR1 SGHVS, CDR2 FQNEAQ. The CDR3 sequence is 14 residues long. V shed 4 bases, J shed 4 bases, and the junction held 6 bases outside the gene matches. This chain's CDR3 is CASSSRGQAYEQYF. The DNA for the CDR3 is TGTGCCAGCAGCTCTAGGGGACAGGCATACGAGCAGTACTTC.

J is TRBJ1-2 and V is TRBV18, with D tentatively TRBD1 (5 bases). V shed 3 bases and J shed 8 bases, with 13 bases lying between them. The germline CDR1 and CDR2 sequences are KGHSH and LQKENI. This CDR3 contains 13 residues. The CDR3 reads CASSPDRAGGYTF. CDR3 in DNA: TGTGCCAGCTCACCCGACAGAGCCGGGGGCTACACCTTC.

In this sample, this clone turned up once. The CDR3 DNA follows: TGTGCCAGCAGATTCGTAGCGGGAGCCACCGGGGAGCTGTTTTTT. It codes for CASRFVAGATGELFF. The gene calls are TRBV7-3 and TRBJ2-2; 9 bases map to TRBD2. Germline loops: CDR1 SGHTA, CDR2 FQGTGA. This CDR3 has 15 amino acids. V dropped 6 bases and J dropped 4; count of bases not matched to a gene: 6.

This clone was found once. The V gene is TRBV28, the J gene TRBJ2-4, with TRBD1 matching over 8 bases. This CDR3 comprises 16 residues. Germline lookup yields CDR1 MDHEN and CDR2 SYDVKM. V dropped 7 bases and J dropped 2; count of bases not matched to a gene: 10. Written as DNA, the CDR3 is TGTGCCAGCAAAGCAGGGGGCAAATCCCCCAAAAACATTCAGTACTTC. Encoded protein: CASKAGGKSPKNIQYF.

The rearrangement links TRBV5-1 to TRBJ2-7; D is perhaps TRBD1 (5 bases). Per germline, CDR1 SGHRS and CDR2 YFSETQ. The CDR3 is 12 residues long. Trimming left V 4 bases short and J 0 bases short, with 5 bases between. CDR3: CASSDSSYEQYF. The DNA for the CDR3 is TGCGCCAGCAGCGACAGCTCCTACGAGCAGTACTTC.

The chain couples TRBV5-4 to TRBJ2-3; the D gene is possibly TRBD2 (6 bases). The CDR3 runs to 15 residues. The germline V gene has CDR1 SGHNT and CDR2 YYREEE (reference sequence). The V and J ends lost 7 bases and 3 bases respectively, with 18 bases between them. The chain's CDR3 is CASRSVGGMTDTQYF. The CDR3 DNA reads TGTGCCAGCCGCAGTGTTGGGGGGATGACAGATACGCAGTATTTT.

This chain links TRBV29-1 with TRBJ1-1; D is unresolved. The CDR3 runs 14 residues. Germline CDR1 is SQVTM and CDR2 is ANQGSEA. V dropped 5 bases and J dropped 3 bases, with 16 bases sitting between them. DNA for the CDR3: TGCAGCGTTTCCCAGGCGGGAGGCGACACTGAAGCTTTCTTT. The encoded protein is CSVSQAGGDTEAFF.

This clone was found a few times. The chain uses TRBV19 and TRBJ1-6; D remains ambiguous. The V gene's germline CDR1 is LNHDA and CDR2 SQIVND (reference sequence). Trimming left V 8 bases short and J 5 bases short, with 13 bases between. CDR3 length: 14 amino acids. Here the CDR3 reads CASGPGYDNSPLHF. The CDR3 DNA sequence: TGTGCCAGTGGACCGGGATATGATAATTCACCCCTCCACTTT.

The table lists this clone with a few counts. This sequence joins TRBV10-3 and TRBJ2-7; D not certain. Germline V gene data show CDR1 as ENHRY and CDR2 as SYGVKD. The CDR3 covers 12 residues. The germline V and J ends were trimmed by 3 bases and 5 bases, with 8 bases remaining between them. CDR3 bases: TGTGCCATCAGTGAATCAAGCCACGAGCAGTACTTC. Protein sequence: CAISESSHEQYF.

This clone has a single count. This chain connects TRBV6-1 to TRBJ1-4; D not certain. V shed 5 bases and J shed 0 bases, with 10 bases lying between them. This CDR3 is 15 amino acids long. The germline gives CDR1 MNHNS, CDR2 SASEGT. CDR3 protein: CASSSLFTTNEKLFF. The CDR3 nucleotides are TGTGCCAGCAGTTCCCTCTTTACAACTAATGAAAAACTGTTTTTT.

The chain combines TRBV19 with TRBJ2-3; 11 nucleotides agree with TRBD2. J lost 0 bases, V lost 6 bases, and 11 bases had no gene match. This CDR3 comprises 18 residues. Germline V lookup: CDR1 LNHDA, CDR2 SQIVND (reference sequence). CDR3 DNA sequence: TGTGCCAGTAGCAAAACTAGCGGGGGAGTCTCTAGCACAGATACGCAGTATTTT. Encoded protein: CASSKTSGGVSSTDTQYF.

The chain employs TRBV11-2 and TRBJ2-1; 14 bases are shared with TRBD2. V shed 1 base, J shed 5 bases, and the junction held 10 bases outside the gene matches. The CDR3 length is 19 residues. Germline CDR1 SGHAT, CDR2 FQNNGV. The CDR3 DNA is TGTGCCAGCAGCTTAGGGGGAAAGACTAGCGGGAGGGCCGACAATGAGCAGTTCTTC. Translation: CASSLGGKTSGRADNEQFF.

DNA for the CDR3: TGTGCCAGCAGCCTGAACTCGGCGGGTACGCAGTATTTT. Translation: CASSLNSAGTQYF. The J gene is TRBJ2-3, the V gene TRBV28; D might be TRBD2 (5 bases). Germline V gene data show CDR1 as MDHEN and CDR2 as SYDVKM. Trimming removed 6 bases from V and 8 bases from J, with 15 bases in between. The CDR3 is made up of 13 amino acids. The full variable domain, rest sourced from reference TRBV28 and TRBJ2-3, is DVKVTQSSRYLVKRTGEKVFLECVQDMDHENMFWYRQDPGLGLRLIYFSYDVKMKEKGDIPEGYSVSREKKERFSLILESASTNQTSMYLCASSLNSAGTQYFGPGTRLTVL.

The chain links TRBV6-4 to TRBJ1-4, with TRBD1 matching over 10 bases. J lost 7 bases, V lost 6 bases, and 5 bases had no gene match. Germline values: CDR1 MRHNA, CDR2 SNTAGT. This CDR3 comprises 14 residues. CDR3 bases: TGTGCCAGCAGCACGGGACAGGGGAGTGAAAAACTGTTTTTT. Amino acids: CASSTGQGSEKLFF.

V and J are TRBV28 and TRBJ2-2, with D perhaps matching TRBD2 (6 bases). Germline V CDR1 and CDR2: MDHEN, SYDVKM. V was trimmed by 4 bases and J by 2 bases, leaving 11 bases between them. CDR3 size: 15 residues. CDR3 in DNA: TGTGCCAGCAGTTATGGGGGAGGAAACACCGGGGAGCTGTTTTTT. Encoded protein: CASSYGGGNTGELFF.

The V and J genes are TRBV5-6 and TRBJ1-1; D is unclear. CDR1 SGHDT and CDR2 YYEEEE come from the germline V gene. Trimming shortened V by 2 bases and J by 0 bases, and 11 bases separated the two germline ends. The CDR3 consists of 15 residues. This CDR3 reads CASSLRRGLNTEAFF. The CDR3 nucleotides are TGTGCCAGCAGCTTAAGGCGGGGTTTGAACACTGAAGCTTTCTTT.

V gene TRBV7-6 combines with J gene TRBJ1-1, with D perhaps matching TRBD1 (6 bases). Germline CDR1 is SGHVS and CDR2 is FNYEAQ. Trimming stripped 1 base from V and 0 bases from J, with 9 bases between. This CDR3 is 15 amino acids long. CDR3 DNA: TGTGCCAGCAGCTTAGGGGCAGGGGTGAACACTGAAGCTTTCTTT. This encodes CASSLGAGVNTEAFF.

The chain recombines TRBV2 with TRBJ1-2; TRBD1 agrees at 8 bases. J gave up 7 bases and V 6 bases, and 4 bases lay outside the gene matches. This CDR3 is 12 amino acids long. In germline, CDR1 is SNHLY, CDR2 FYNNEI. CDR3 region: CASSRDRGGYTF. In DNA, the CDR3 is TGTGCCAGCAGCAGAGACAGGGGTGGCTACACCTTC.

This rearrangement joins TRBV2 to TRBJ2-3; tentative D call: TRBD1 (5 bases). V lost 7 bases and J lost 5, with 19 bases in between. Germline CDR1 SNHLY, CDR2 FYNNEI. The CDR3 totals 15 residues. CDR3 amino acids: CASTIRGEVGDTQYF. In DNA form, the CDR3 reads TGTGCCAGCACGATAAGGGGCGAGGTTGGAGATACGCAGTATTTT.

This clone was seen just once. Here the CDR3 reads CASSFNGIAGNEQFF. CDR3 coding DNA: TGTGCCAGCAGCTTCAATGGGATAGCGGGCAATGAGCAGTTCTTC. The rearrangement uses TRBV11-2 and TRBJ2-1, with 7 nucleotides matching TRBD2. The ends lost 3 bases at V and 6 bases at J; junction bases unmatched: 8. The CDR3 covers 15 residues. Germline loops: CDR1 SGHAT, CDR2 FQNNGV. The full variable domain, in which reference TRBV11-2 and TRBJ2-1 provide the parts outside the CDR3, is EAGVAQSPRYKIIEKRQSVAFWCNPISGHATLYWYQQILGQGPKLLIQFQNNGVVDDSQLPKDRFSAERLKGVDSTLKIQPAKLEDSAVYLCASSFNGIAGNEQFFGPGTRLTVL.